This TCR beta chain was identified during a study of cytomegalovirus exposure and HLA in healthy donors. Notes on the study in general: Researchers counted about 150 TCR beta chains as cytomegalovirus-associated. High sensitivity and specificity were reportedly achieved when the classifier diagnosed cytomegalovirus status.

Of note for this clone: What it recognizes is unknown.

The data were produced by immunoSEQ multiplex PCR, yet TCRdb's version contains in-frame clones alone and is incomplete. The sample lists some 80,000 clones, 85% to 95% seen once, with nearly 0.7% in the top ten. The germline V and J ends were trimmed by 6 bases and 0 bases, with 12 bases remaining between them. Germline-derived CDR1 and CDR2 are SGHTA and FQGNSA. The CDR3 runs to 15 residues. The sample comprised PBMCs. The rearrangement uses TRBV7-2 and TRBJ1-5; possibly TRBD1 for D (6 bases). This sequence originates from a woman aged 18-35 years in good health and CMV-seronegative. The CDR3: CASSLGAYSNQPQHF. DNA for the CDR3: TGTGCCAGCAGTCTGGGGGCCTATAGCAATCAGCCCCAGCATTTT.